The table lists the clone carrying this TCR beta chain with many counts. What it binds is unknown. The CDR3 has 12 amino acids. V lost 5 bases, J lost 5 bases, and 10 bases lay in between. Looked up from germline, CDR1 is LNHDA and CDR2 is SQIVND (reference sequence). By two-round multiplex PCR, the TCR beta CDR3 was amplified from genomic DNA. During first-round PCR, primers specific to each TRBV and TRBJ gene were used. TCRdb fed the multiplex PCR reads into MiXCR, producing one record per CDR3 protein. The sample contains about 59,000 distinct CDR3 sequences, about 25% of which appear only once. The record originates from a study of prognosis after radiotherapy for stage I lung cancer. Study-wide points: After stereotactic body radiation therapy, patients with later distant metastases showed lower Shannon entropy. Reduced unique TCR clone counts were recorded after stereotactic body radiation therapy, with a median of around 10,000 versus 6,900.

The source material was PBMCs, sampled before or after stereotactic body radiation therapy (not recorded which). This chain links TRBV19 with TRBJ2-7, with a possible D match to TRBD2 (5 bases). The source is a donor over 45 with non-small cell lung cancer. CDR3 nucleotides: TGTGCCAGTAGTTCTGGAGGCGACGAGCAGTACTTC. This encodes CASSSGGDEQYF. The complete variable domain, with remaining parts taken from reference TRBV19 and TRBJ2-7, reads DGGITQSPKYLFRKEGQNVTLSCEQNLNHDAMYWYRQDPGQGLRLIYYSQIVNDFQKGDIAEGYSVSREKKESFPLTVTSAQKNPTAFYLCASSSGGDEQYFGPGTRLTVT.